The 18 T cell receptor beta chains below all came from one sample that was sequenced in a study of blood T cell repertoires in COVID-19. Sequencing used immunoSEQ multiplex PCR; TCRdb keeps in-frame clones, though not all of them. The table has some 250,000 clones, about 88% seen once. Sample: peripheral blood. These receptors all come from a man aged 30 to 39 with active or convalescent COVID-19.

The rearrangement uses TRBV29-1 and TRBJ2-1; D not resolved. The CDR3 loop spans 12 amino acids. V was shortened by 5 bases and J by 0 bases, with 5 bases between the two germline ends. Germline CDR1 and CDR2: SQVTM and ANQGSEA. The CDR3 DNA reads as TGCAGCGTTTCTCTCTCCTACAATGAGCAGTTCTTC. This gives the protein CSVSLSYNEQFF.

CDR3 sequence: CASSPRTGLTGNTIYF. The CDR3 coding sequence is TGTGCCAGCTCACCACGGACAGGGTTAACTGGAAACACCATATATTTT. The chain carries TRBV18 and TRBJ1-3; TRBD1 agrees at 8 bases. The CDR3 runs 16 residues. Germline trimming cut 1 base from V and 2 bases from J; bases unmatched to any gene: 4. The germline V gene encodes CDR1 KGHSH and CDR2 LQKENI.

The chain carries TRBV10-2 and TRBJ2-2; 8 nucleotides match TRBD2. Trimming removed 5 bases from V and 5 bases from J; junction bases left unmatched: 4. The CDR3 is 14 amino acids. CDR1 is WSHSY, CDR2 SAAADI, per germline. The CDR3 loop reads CASSMSSGTGELFF. The CDR3 DNA reads as TGCGCCAGCAGTATGTCTAGCGGGACCGGGGAGCTGTTTTTT.

This clone appeared a few times. The rearrangement uses TRBV18 and TRBJ1-1, with D unresolved. CDR3 length: 14 residues. The germline gives CDR1 KGHSH, CDR2 LQKENI. V was clipped by 1 base and J by 1 base, with 7 bases between them. CDR3 nucleotides: TGTGCCAGCTCACCACTCGAGGGGAACACTGAAGCTTTCTTT. It specifies CASSPLEGNTEAFF.

J is TRBJ1-1 and V is TRBV5-6; TRBD1 is a possible D gene (5 bases). The CDR3 is 12 amino acids. The V gene's germline CDR1 is SGHDT and CDR2 YYEEEE. Trimming removed 3 bases from V and 4 bases from J, with 7 bases in between. CDR3: CASSWQGTEAFF. In nucleotides, the CDR3 is TGTGCCAGCAGCTGGCAGGGCACTGAAGCTTTCTTT.

The chain recombines TRBV6-6 with TRBJ2-5, with D possibly TRBD1 on 6 matching bases. The V gene lost 6 bases and the J gene lost 5 bases, with 22 bases spanning the gap. Germline assignment: CDR1 MNHNY and CDR2 SVGAGI (reference sequence). There are 16 residues in the CDR3. DNA of the CDR3: TGTGCCAGCAGACACACCGGGACACCCTTCGCGGAGACCCAGTACTTC. This encodes CASRHTGTPFAETQYF.

This chain joins TRBV7-2 and TRBJ2-3; a possible D gene is TRBD2 (5 bases). Trimming pared 5 bases from V and 9 bases from J, leaving 12 bases between. Looked up from germline, CDR1 is SGHTA and CDR2 is FQGNSA. This CDR3 region has 12 residues. CDR3 in amino acids: CASSGERSTQYF. The CDR3 DNA is TGTGCCAGCAGCGGAGAGCGGTCCACGCAGTATTTT. The full variable domain, in which reference TRBV7-2 and TRBJ2-3 provide the parts outside the CDR3, is GAGVSQSPSNKVTEKGKDVELRCDPISGHTALYWYRQSLGQGLEFLIYFQGNSAPDKSGLPSDRFSAERTGGSVSTLTIQRTQQEDSAVYLCASSGERSTQYFGPGTRLTVL.

CDR3 amino acids: CASSLSAGPLHF. CDR3 bases: TGTGCCAGCAGTTTAAGCGCGGGGCCCCTCCACTTT. The genes are TRBV27 and TRBJ1-6; D remains ambiguous. The V end was cut by 2 bases, the J end by 13 bases, with 9 bases between. The CDR3 length is 12 residues. From germline, CDR1 is MNHEY and CDR2 SMNVEV (reference sequence).

The genes are TRBV5-4 and TRBJ2-5, with D perhaps matching TRBD2 (6 bases). V was pared by 1 base and J by 4 bases, with 11 bases between. CDR1 and CDR2 from the germline V gene are SGHNT and YYREEE (reference sequence). The CDR3 is made up of 14 amino acids. The CDR3 is CASSLRRGGETQYF. The CDR3 DNA follows: TGTGCCAGCAGCTTGAGGCGGGGTGGAGAGACCCAGTACTTC.

The rearrangement joins TRBV6-4 to TRBJ2-7, with a weak D call TRBD1 (6 bases). The CDR3 contains 14 residues. Germline V lookup: CDR1 MRHNA, CDR2 SNTAGT. Between the trimmed V and J ends, which lost 8 bases and 0 bases, there was a span of 14 bases. The CDR3 DNA reads TGTGCCAGCTACGACGGGACAAGCTCCTACGAGCAGTACTTC. It yields the protein CASYDGTSSYEQYF.

This sequence joins TRBV7-9 and TRBJ1-2; D gene unclear. There are 16 residues in the CDR3. V gave up 1 base and J gave up 0 bases, with 12 bases separating them. CDR1 and CDR2 from the germline V gene are SEHNR and FQNEAQ (reference sequence). Written as DNA, the CDR3 is TGTGCCAGCAGCTTAGGACATCAAGAAGCTAACTATGGCTACACCTTC. This gives the protein CASSLGHQEANYGYTF.

The chain recombines TRBV5-4 with TRBJ1-4, with unresolved D. Germline loops: CDR1 SGHNT, CDR2 YYREEE (reference sequence). The CDR3 is 14 amino acids. With 2 bases removed from V and 8 bases from J, the gap between germline ends came to 13 bases. The chain's CDR3 is CASSLSSGREKLFF. As DNA, the CDR3 is TGTGCCAGCAGCTTATCCTCGGGGAGAGAAAAACTGTTTTTT.

The DNA for the CDR3 is TGTGCCAGCAGTGAGGGGACACCGGGCGAGCAGTTCTTC. Its protein is CASSEGTPGEQFF. The chain employs TRBV6-1 and TRBJ2-1; tentatively, D is TRBD1 (6 bases). From germline, CDR1 is MNHNS and CDR2 SASEGT. V lost 3 bases to trimming and J lost 10 bases, with 13 bases between them. This CDR3 contains 13 residues.

This clone was seen more than once but under ten times. This sequence joins TRBV14 and TRBJ2-7, with TRBD2 identical over 7 bases. Germline CDR1 and CDR2: SGHDN and FVKESK. This CDR3 spans 15 amino acids. Trimming took 1 base from V and 4 from J; bases not matched to a gene: 7. The CDR3 spells CASSQGAGLGYEQYF. The CDR3 nucleotides are TGTGCCAGCAGCCAAGGAGCCGGACTAGGGTACGAGCAGTACTTC.

This sequence joins TRBV9 and TRBJ1-6; D remains ambiguous. Trimming removed 3 bases at V and 7 bases at J, with 8 bases between. This CDR3 has 13 amino acids. The germline V gene has CDR1 SGDLS and CDR2 YYNGEE. CDR3 amino acids: CASSADGNSPLHF. Written as DNA, the CDR3 is TGTGCCAGCAGCGCCGACGGGAATTCACCCCTCCACTTT.

The chain recombines TRBV18 with TRBJ1-4; 8 positions agree with TRBD1. The junction had 5 bases not matched to a gene; V was cut back by 6 bases and J by 8 bases. Germline V gene lookup returns CDR1 KGHSH and CDR2 LQKENI. CDR3 size: 13 residues. The CDR3 DNA is TGTGCCAGCTCGCAGGGGGCTTGGGAAAAACTGTTTTTT. Translation: CASSQGAWEKLFF.

The V and J genes are TRBV11-2 and TRBJ1-1; possible D gene TRBD1, 5 bases. Germline loops: CDR1 SGHAT, CDR2 FQNNGV. V lost 4 bases, J lost 1 base, and 13 bases lay in between. The CDR3 covers 15 residues. The CDR3 loop reads CASSSIPRANTEAFF. The CDR3 region has the DNA TGTGCCAGCAGCTCGATCCCCAGGGCGAACACTGAAGCTTTCTTT.

The gene calls are TRBV19 and TRBJ2-7, with 7 bases aligning to TRBD2. The V gene end was trimmed by 4 bases and the J gene end by 2 bases; junction bases not matched to a gene: 8. This CDR3 contains 15 residues. The germline gives CDR1 LNHDA, CDR2 SQIVND (reference sequence). CDR3 DNA sequence: TGTGCCAGTAGTACGGGCGGGGGTTCTACCTACGAGCAGTACTTC. Its translation: CASSTGGGSTYEQYF.